These 9 T cell receptor beta chains were all obtained from the same sample, sequenced in a study of neurological immune-mediated disorders. TCRdb reanalysed the 5' RACE reads using MiXCR and keeps one entry per CDR3 protein. The profile covers 100,000 or so distinct CDR3 sequences, with around 3.3% appearing a single time and roughly 6% taken by the ten largest. The material sequenced was PBMCs. The receptor set was obtained from a woman under 30 with multiple sclerosis.

This clonotype was picked up a small number of times. This sequence joins TRBV5-1 and TRBJ2-5; no definite D call. This CDR3 has 14 residues. Trimming pared 2 bases from V and 0 bases from J, leaving 8 bases between. Germline CDR1 reads SGHRS; CDR2 reads YFSETQ. DNA of the CDR3: TGCGCCAGCAGCTTTAGTGGGAACCAAGAGACCCAGTACTTC. This translates into CASSFSGNQETQYF.

This clonotype has a count of ten or more. Here the CDR3 reads CASRPGQGKVGSYEQYF. In DNA form, the CDR3 reads TGTGCCAGCAGACCGGGACAGGGGAAAGTAGGCTCCTACGAGCAGTACTTC. The rearrangement links TRBV12-3 or TRBV12-4 to TRBJ2-7, with 10 bases aligning to TRBD1. The CDR3 sequence is 17 residues long. The junction had 11 bases not matched to a gene; V was cut back by 6 bases and J by 0 bases.

This clonotype was picked up many times. The chain employs TRBV27 and TRBJ1-2, with D maybe TRBD1 (5 bases). CDR3 length: 15 amino acids. Trimming stripped 2 bases from V and 2 bases from J, with 12 bases between. The germline gives CDR1 MNHEY, CDR2 SMNVEV (reference sequence). The CDR3 DNA reads as TGTGCCAGCAGTTTAAAGGAGGGGCCCAACTATGGCTACACCTTC. Encoded protein: CASSLKEGPNYGYTF.

This clonotype has ten or more counts. The chain carries TRBV6-5 and TRBJ2-5; TRBD2 aligns across 10 bases. The ends lost 6 bases at V and 4 bases at J; junction bases unmatched: 8. Germline V gene data show CDR1 as MNHEY and CDR2 as SVGAGI. The CDR3 is made up of 15 amino acids. This CDR3 reads CASRSTAGGRETQYF. The DNA of the CDR3 is TGTGCCAGCAGATCCACAGCGGGGGGGCGAGAGACCCAGTACTTC.

The chain joins TRBV5-6 to TRBJ2-1; D ambiguous. Germline V lookup: CDR1 SGHDT, CDR2 YYEEEE. Trimming stripped 0 bases from V and 6 bases from J, with 7 bases between. The CDR3 spans 13 residues. The CDR3 here is CASSLVLFNEQFF. The CDR3 coding sequence is TGTGCCAGCAGCTTGGTACTCTTCAATGAGCAGTTCTTC.

This clonotype was found many times. The chain recombines TRBV7-6 with TRBJ2-3; a possible D gene is TRBD1 (6 bases). Germline values: CDR1 SGHVS, CDR2 FNYEAQ. This CDR3 comprises 14 residues. With 0 bases removed from V and 6 bases from J, the gap between germline ends came to 10 bases. CDR3: CASSLALGQDTQYF. The CDR3 DNA reads as TGTGCCAGCAGCTTAGCGCTCGGACAGGATACGCAGTATTTT.

This clonotype has only one observation. The V call is TRBV28, the J call TRBJ2-3; no firm D call. Germline values: CDR1 MDHEN, CDR2 SYDVKM. The CDR3 consists of 15 residues. Trimming stripped 2 bases from V and 2 bases from J, with 11 bases between. CDR3 DNA sequence: TGTGCCAGCAGTTTAGGTACCGGAACCACAGATACGCAGTATTTT. Translated, it gives CASSLGTGTTDTQYF.

The table lists this clonotype with many counts. The chain combines TRBV20-1 with TRBJ2-2, with D perhaps matching TRBD1 (6 bases). CDR1 and CDR2 (germline): DFQATT, SNEGSKA (reference sequence). The germline V and J ends were trimmed by 0 bases and 0 bases, with 8 bases remaining between them. The CDR3 is made up of 15 amino acids. The CDR3 region has the DNA TGCAGTGCTAGAGATCGGACAGCGAACACCGGGGAGCTGTTTTTT. This translates into CSARDRTANTGELFF.

This clonotype was seen many times. CDR3 DNA sequence: TGTGCCAGCAGAGAGACAGGGGGTCCCTCCTACGAGCAGTACTTC. Translated, it gives CASRETGGPSYEQYF. The chain is built from TRBV2 and TRBJ2-7; 9 nucleotides align to TRBD1. The trim removed 6 bases at V and 0 bases at J, leaving 6 bases unmatched. Germline CDR1 SNHLY, CDR2 FYNNEI. This CDR3 region has 15 residues. Complete variable domain (other parts from reference TRBV2 and TRBJ2-7): EPEVTQTPSHQVTQMGQEVILRCVPISNHLYFYWYRQILGQKVEFLVSFYNNEISEKSEIFDDQFSVERPDGSNFTLKIRSTKLEDSAMYFCASRETGGPSYEQYFGPGTRLTVT.